A single sample is the source of the 21 T cell receptor beta chains below, sequenced in a study of beta chain features in type 1 diabetes. Study-wide results and limits: All four CD4+ subsets of Type 1 diabetes patients contained TCRB CDR3s that were moderately but significantly shorter.

All of the isolated RNA was reverse transcribed, so expressed TCRB transcripts were sequenced. Repertoires were generated with immunoSEQ multiplex PCR, while TCRdb's copy carries only in-frame clones and drops some. This table holds 300,000 to 350,000 clones, roughly 14% found once. The antigens these receptors bind are not known. Material: naive CD4+ T cells from blood. Receptors were obtained from a woman aged 18-29 years with type 1 diabetes.

V is TRBV9 and J is TRBJ2-1, with D possibly TRBD2 on 5 matching bases. Trimming stripped 0 bases from V and 10 bases from J, with 8 bases between. Germline V gives CDR1 SGDLS, CDR2 YYNGEE. The CDR3 sequence is 12 residues long. CDR3 sequence reads: CASSVVGAEQFF. The CDR3 nucleotides are TGTGCCAGCAGCGTAGTGGGAGCGGAGCAGTTCTTC.

V and J are TRBV5-1 and TRBJ2-5; 8 nucleotides align to TRBD2. Germline V gene lookup returns CDR1 SGHRS and CDR2 YFSETQ. With 0 bases clipped from V and 5 bases from J, the junction kept 6 bases outside the gene matches. The CDR3 totals 15 residues. CDR3 nucleotide sequence: TGCGCCAGCAGCTTGGACGGGGGGGGCGGCGAGACCCAGTACTTC. Its protein product is CASSLDGGGGETQYF.

This clone was detected only a few times. The rearrangement links TRBV10-3 to TRBJ1-1, with D possibly being TRBD1 (6 bases). This CDR3 region has 14 residues. V was pared by 4 bases and J by 0 bases, with 9 bases between. Germline CDR1 ENHRY, CDR2 SYGVKD. The CDR3 region has the DNA TGTGCCATCAGTGCGGACAGCTTGAACACTGAAGCTTTCTTT. Residues: CAISADSLNTEAFF.

This clone has just a few counts. The J gene is TRBJ2-1, the V gene TRBV18; 9 positions agree with TRBD2. The germline gives CDR1 KGHSH, CDR2 LQKENI. V shed 6 bases and J 4 bases; nucleotides not matched to a gene: 7. The CDR3 contains 15 residues. The CDR3 loop is CASSPPSGNYNEQFF. As DNA, the CDR3 is TGTGCCAGCTCCCCGCCTAGCGGGAATTACAATGAGCAGTTCTTC.

The chain uses TRBV5-1 and TRBJ1-1; D gene uncertain. This CDR3 is 16 amino acids long. V lost 1 base to trimming and J lost 1 base, with 14 bases between them. Germline assignment: CDR1 SGHRS and CDR2 YFSETQ. In nucleotides, the CDR3 is TGCGCCAGCAGCTTGTTTACCGAGCCCCGGAACACTGAAGCTTTCTTT. Translating it yields CASSLFTEPRNTEAFF.

This clone occurred a few times. CDR3 coding DNA: TGTGCCAGCAGCCAAGAACCGTGGGGCCAGCCCCAGCATTTT. Protein: CASSQEPWGQPQHF. The chain joins TRBV14 to TRBJ1-5; tentatively, D is TRBD1 (5 bases). CDR3 length equals 14 residues. Germline lookup yields CDR1 SGHDN and CDR2 FVKESK. The ends were cut back, 0 bases at V and 7 bases at J, with 10 bases in the middle.

This clone was detected a few times. The chain is built from TRBV30 and TRBJ1-3, with D maybe TRBD1 (6 bases). Germline CDR1 reads GTSNPN; CDR2 reads SVGIG (reference sequence). V dropped 4 bases and J dropped 2 bases, with 9 bases sitting between them. CDR3 size: 13 residues. CDR3 DNA sequence: TGTGCCTGGACCCGACAGGCTGGAAACACCATATATTTT. Translation: CAWTRQAGNTIYF.

This clone was seen a few times. The chain links TRBV28 to TRBJ2-5, with 7 bases that match TRBD2. This CDR3 has 15 amino acids. Germline CDR1 is MDHEN and CDR2 is SYDVKM. V shed 2 bases, J shed 4 bases, and the junction held 7 bases outside the gene matches. This chain's CDR3 is CASSLIGGRRETQYF. For the CDR3, the DNA is TGTGCCAGCAGTTTAATTGGCGGGAGAAGAGAGACCCAGTACTTC.

The chain combines TRBV5-1 with TRBJ2-2, with D possibly being TRBD1 (6 bases). Germline CDR1 and CDR2: SGHRS and YFSETQ. Trimming shortened V by 4 bases and J by 5 bases, and 12 bases separated the two germline ends. The CDR3 runs 14 residues. The DNA for the CDR3 is TGCGCCAGCAGCCTAGGGACAACTACCGGGGAGCTGTTTTTT. Translation gives CASSLGTTTGELFF.

The rearrangement joins TRBV7-3 to TRBJ1-3, with D hard to call. V was clipped by 2 bases and J by 3 bases, with 5 bases between them. The CDR3 sequence is 13 residues long. Per the germline V gene, CDR1 is SGHTA and CDR2 is FQGTGA. This CDR3 is CASSLSVGNTIYF. Written as DNA, the CDR3 is TGTGCCAGCAGCTTATCGGTTGGAAACACCATATATTTT.

DNA for the CDR3: TGTGCCAGCAGTCCTCGGTTGGTCTCCTTCCACTATGGCTACACCTTC. It is translated as CASSPRLVSFHYGYTF. This rearrangement joins TRBV28 to TRBJ1-2; D not certain. V lost 5 bases and J 3 bases, leaving 19 bases between the germline ends. CDR3 length equals 16 residues. Looked up from germline, CDR1 is MDHEN and CDR2 is SYDVKM.

The chain's CDR3 is CARAGAVQETQYF. The DNA of the CDR3 is TGTGCCCGGGCGGGGGCCGTCCAAGAGACCCAGTACTTC. This chain uses TRBV2 with TRBJ2-5, with D tentatively TRBD2 (7 bases). Germline lookup yields CDR1 SNHLY and CDR2 FYNNEI. This CDR3 spans 13 amino acids. The V and J ends lost 11 bases and 1 base respectively, with 14 bases between them.

This chain connects TRBV14 to TRBJ2-1; a possible D gene is TRBD2 (6 bases). The V end lost 3 bases, the J end lost 12 bases, and 15 bases lay between the germline ends. Germline loops: CDR1 SGHDN, CDR2 FVKESK. CDR3 length: 13 residues. The CDR3 sequence is CASSQMTSQRQFF. The DNA for the CDR3 is TGTGCCAGCAGCCAGATGACTAGTCAGCGGCAGTTCTTC. Complete variable domain (other parts from reference TRBV14 and TRBJ2-1): EAGVTQFPSHSVIEKGQTVTLRCDPISGHDNLYWYRRVMGKEIKFLLHFVKESKQDESGMPNNRFLAERTGGTYSTLKVQPAELEDSGVYFCASSQMTSQRQFFGPGTRLTVL.

The CDR3 sequence: CASSLLSTLNEQFF. CDR3 nucleotides: TGCGCCAGCAGCTTGTTGTCGACTCTTAATGAGCAGTTCTTC. The J gene is TRBJ2-1, the V gene TRBV5-1; D ambiguous. Germline loops: CDR1 SGHRS, CDR2 YFSETQ. This CDR3 is 14 amino acids long. Trimming took 1 base from V and 7 from J, leaving 12 bases between them.

This clone showed up just a few times. This chain links TRBV11-2 with TRBJ2-3, with 7 positions matching TRBD2. V shed 7 bases and J 1 base; nucleotides not matched to a gene: 8. This CDR3 spans 15 amino acids. Germline V lookup: CDR1 SGHAT, CDR2 FQNNGV. The DNA of the CDR3 is TGTGCCAGCAATGGGGAGGGACTCCGCACAGATACGCAGTATTTT. Translated: CASNGEGLRTDTQYF.

This clone was found a few times. The chain employs TRBV21-1 and TRBJ2-7; the tabulated D call, TRBD2, remains unverified against the DNA. TRBV21-1 has pseudogene status. The CDR3 spans 12 residues. The CDR3 DNA sequence: TGTGCCAGCAGCACCGCGGGTTGGGAGCAGTACGTC. It encodes CASSTAGWEQYV.

This clone was seen only a few times. J is TRBJ2-7 and V is TRBV27, with 12 bases lining up with TRBD2. The CDR3 loop spans 17 amino acids. The ends lost 2 bases at V and 4 bases at J; junction bases unmatched: 9. Germline CDR1 is MNHEY and CDR2 is SMNVEV (reference sequence). The CDR3 DNA reads as TGTGCCAGCAGTTTACGAGGGACTAGCGGGTTGACGTACGAGCAGTACTTC. Its translation: CASSLRGTSGLTYEQYF.

This clone was observed a handful of times. Other DNA sequences in the same sample also yield this CDR3. The rearrangement joins TRBV5-1 to TRBJ2-2, with TRBD2 identical over 11 bases. The germline gives CDR1 SGHRS, CDR2 YFSETQ. V lost 1 base and J lost 3; bases outside the gene matches: 2. The CDR3 spans 16 residues. In DNA, the CDR3 is TGCGCCAGCAGCTTGAGGGGACTAGCGGACACCGGGGAGCTGTTTTTT. As protein: CASSLRGLADTGELFF.

Only a few counts were recorded for this clone. The gene calls are TRBV20-1 and TRBJ1-4; D is undetermined. Germline CDR1 DFQATT, CDR2 SNEGSKA (reference sequence). The CDR3 covers 11 residues. V was pared by 5 bases and J by 10 bases, with 11 bases between. The CDR3 sequence: CSALLYRKLFF. The CDR3, as DNA: TGCAGTGCTCTATTATACCGAAAACTGTTTTTT.

The chain links TRBV5-1 to TRBJ1-1; TRBD1 might be the D (5 bases). Germline V gene lookup returns CDR1 SGHRS and CDR2 YFSETQ. V was pared by 3 bases and J by 1 base, with 19 bases between. CDR3 length equals 17 residues. For the CDR3, the DNA is TGCGCCAGCAGCTCCGCCCCTACGGAGACAGCGAACACTGAAGCTTTCTTT. Protein product: CASSSAPTETANTEAFF.

The chain couples TRBV5-6 to TRBJ2-1, with 8 bases matching TRBD1. The CDR3 length is 14 residues. Germline V gene sequence: CDR1 SGHDT, CDR2 YYEEEE. The V gene end was trimmed by 0 bases and the J gene end by 14 bases; junction bases not matched to a gene: 10. CDR3 sequence: CASSLEDRVGSEFF. As DNA, the CDR3 is TGTGCCAGCAGCTTGGAGGACAGGGTAGGTTCGGAGTTCTTC.